The 9 T cell receptor beta chains reported below all come from one sample, sequenced in a study of T cell clones after liver transplantation. The method was immunoSEQ multiplex PCR; TCRdb's version includes in-frame clones alone and lacks a portion of them. The sample comprises 20,000 to 25,000 clones, about 77% of which are singletons, and about a third rests with the top ten. Material: CD8+ T cells from blood, obtained around 54 months after liver transplant. These receptors were collected from a human patient who received a liver transplant. The graft donor may account for some of the T cells.

The chain is built from TRBV28 and TRBJ2-7; 7 bases agree with TRBD2. The CDR3 totals 14 residues. CDR1 MDHEN and CDR2 SYDVKM come from the germline V gene. The V and J ends lost 3 bases and 3 bases, in that order; junction bases with no gene match: 5. The DNA of the CDR3 is TGTGCCAGCAGTTTGGGAGGGGCGGGCTACGAGCAGTACTTC. It yields the protein CASSLGGAGYEQYF. Full variable domain (missing parts from reference TRBV28 and TRBJ2-7): DVKVTQSSRYLVKRTGEKVFLECVQDMDHENMFWYRQDPGLGLRLIYFSYDVKMKEKGDIPEGYSVSREKKERFSLILESASTNQTSMYLCASSLGGAGYEQYFGPGTRLTVT.

This chain links TRBV7-9 with TRBJ2-2; 13 bases are shared with TRBD2. J gave up 4 bases and V 5 bases, and 10 bases lay outside the gene matches. The CDR3 contains 18 residues. Per the germline V gene, CDR1 is SEHNR and CDR2 is FQNEAQ (reference sequence). CDR3 DNA: TGTGCCAGCAGCCCACGGACTAGCGGGGGTCGGGCCACCGGGGAGCTGTTTTTT. It translates to CASSPRTSGGRATGELFF.

The chain links TRBV11-1 to TRBJ2-7; D gene uncertain. V gave up 1 base and J gave up 5 bases, with 3 bases separating them. CDR1 is SGHAT and CDR2 is FQDESV in the germline V gene (reference sequence). The CDR3 runs to 11 residues. In DNA, the CDR3 is TGTGCCAGCAGCTTAGGTCACGAGCAGTACTTC. Encoded protein: CASSLGHEQYF.

The V call is TRBV4-1, the J call TRBJ2-7, with TRBD1 identical over 7 bases. Germline CDR1 reads MGHRA; CDR2 reads YSYEKL. V trimming: 3 bases; J trimming: 2 bases; junction bases outside the gene matches: 7. The CDR3 spans 15 residues. Written as DNA, the CDR3 is TGCGCCAGCAGCCAGAATAGGGACAGAGCCTACGAGCAGTACTTC. Encoded protein: CASSQNRDRAYEQYF.

The chain has TRBV6-1 and TRBJ1-5; D possibly corresponds to TRBD1 (6 bases). The CDR3 consists of 18 residues. Trimming shortened V by 1 base and J by 0 bases, and 16 bases separated the two germline ends. CDR1 MNHNS and CDR2 SASEGT come from the germline V gene. In nucleotides, the CDR3 is TGTGCCAGCAGTGAAGTTGCAGGGGCGATCTATAGCAATCAGCCCCAGCATTTT. It specifies CASSEVAGAIYSNQPQHF.

CDR3 amino acids: CASSYPGGDSHQPQHF. The CDR3 DNA reads as TGTGCCAGCAGTTACCCCGGGGGAGACAGCCATCAGCCCCAGCATTTT. The chain uses TRBV6-9 and TRBJ1-5; D possibly corresponds to TRBD1 (5 bases). Germline lookup yields CDR1 MNHGY and CDR2 SVAAGI. The V and J ends lost 3 bases and 5 bases respectively, with 17 bases between them. The CDR3 loop spans 16 amino acids.

The gene calls are TRBV5-1 and TRBJ2-1; D unresolved. V lost 4 bases, J lost 7 bases, and 6 bases lay in between. The CDR3 is made up of 11 amino acids. Germline V gene sequence: CDR1 SGHRS, CDR2 YFSETQ. Here the CDR3 reads CASSGLNEQFF. For the CDR3, the DNA is TGCGCCAGCAGCGGGTTGAATGAGCAGTTCTTC.

The rearrangement links TRBV14 to TRBJ2-1, with 14 bases identical to TRBD2. CDR1 and CDR2 (germline): SGHDN, FVKESK. J gave up 8 bases and V 0 bases, and 9 bases lay outside the gene matches. CDR3 size: 18 residues. CDR3 sequence: CASSQDRVTSGGGYEQFF. Here the CDR3 DNA reads TGTGCCAGCAGCCAAGATCGGGTGACTAGCGGGGGGGGCTATGAGCAGTTCTTC.

The V call is TRBV27, the J call TRBJ1-1, with D maybe TRBD1 (5 bases). Germline CDR1 MNHEY, CDR2 SMNVEV (reference sequence). The CDR3 is 14 residues long. V lost 4 bases to trimming and J lost 3 bases, with 12 bases between them. The CDR3: CASSSQGRDTEAFF. The DNA of the CDR3 is TGTGCCAGCAGTTCCCAGGGAAGGGACACTGAAGCTTTCTTT.